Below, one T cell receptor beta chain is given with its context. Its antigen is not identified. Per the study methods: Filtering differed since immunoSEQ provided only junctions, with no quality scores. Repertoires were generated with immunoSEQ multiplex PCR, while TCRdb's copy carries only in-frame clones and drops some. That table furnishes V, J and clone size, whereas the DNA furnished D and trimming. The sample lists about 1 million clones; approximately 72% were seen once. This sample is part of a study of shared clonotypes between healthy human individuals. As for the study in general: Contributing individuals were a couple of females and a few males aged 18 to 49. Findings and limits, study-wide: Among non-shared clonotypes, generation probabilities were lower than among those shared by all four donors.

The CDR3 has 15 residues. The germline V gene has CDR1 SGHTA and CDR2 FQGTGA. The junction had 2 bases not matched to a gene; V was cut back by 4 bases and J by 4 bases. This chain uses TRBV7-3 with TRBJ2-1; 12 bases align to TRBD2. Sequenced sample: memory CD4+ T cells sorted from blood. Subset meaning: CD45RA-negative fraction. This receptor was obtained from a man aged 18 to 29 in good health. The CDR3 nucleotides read TGTGCCAGCAGCTCTAGCGGGGGGGCTTACAATGAGCAGTTCTTC. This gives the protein CASSSSGGAYNEQFF.